This T cell receptor (beta chain) came from a study of Ad26.COV2.S vaccination and SARS-CoV-2 variants. This CDR3 is 14 amino acids long. Trimming took 4 bases from V and 10 from J; bases not matched to a gene: 9. CDR1 and CDR2 from the germline V gene are MDHEN and SYDVKM. TCRdb's copy holds only in-frame clones and misses some; the assay was immunoSEQ multiplex PCR. The sample consists of fewer than 600,000 clones, 80% to 90% of them appearing once. The treatment denotes: 15 to 20 received Ad26.COV2.S at low or high dose, single or two shots; roughly five received placebo; per-sample allocation not given. Samples came from day 63 after the first vaccine or placebo injection. As concerns this clone: Its antigen remains unknown.

Overall study results and limits: Researchers reported similar non-spike TCR breadth in vaccine and placebo recipients.

This clonotype was obtained from a person between 18 and 65 years old who received the Ad26.COV2.S COVID-19 vaccine or a placebo. The V and J genes are TRBV28 and TRBJ1-5; 8 nucleotides line up with TRBD1. Sequencing was performed on peripheral blood, taken in a trial of Ad26.COV2.S vaccine versus placebo. DNA of the CDR3: TGTGCCAGCAGTTCAACCAGGGGGCTTTTTCCCCAGCATTTT. It translates to CASSSTRGLFPQHF.